This passage covers 5 T cell receptor beta chains from one sample sequenced in a study of post-analysis software for immune sequencing data. The study's findings and limits: A handful of TRBV segments were more frequent in patients than controls; TRBV5-6, TRBV5-1 and TRBV20-1 belonged to this group.

No antigens are known for them. Unique molecular identifiers were carried by the TCR beta cDNA libraries. TCRdb itself ran the PCR reads through MiXCR, one entry per CDR3 protein. Of roughly 870,000 distinct CDR3 sequences listed, roughly 58% are singletons. Sequenced input: blood. The receptor set was obtained from a girl aged 5-17 years with multiple sclerosis.

The chain joins TRBV3-1 to TRBJ2-3; D tentatively reads TRBD1 or TRBD2 (6 bases each). This CDR3 has 16 residues. Germline V CDR1 and CDR2: LGHDT, YNNKEL (reference sequence). The V end lost 0 bases, the J end lost 3 bases, and 13 bases lay between the germline ends. DNA for the CDR3: TGTGCCAGCAGCCAAGATCAGGTAGGGGGGACAGATACGCAGTATTTT. Encoded protein: CASSQDQVGGTDTQYF.

The chain links TRBV12-3 or TRBV12-4 to TRBJ2-1; D remains unclear. This CDR3 region has 17 residues. Trimming took 10 bases from V and 0 from J, leaving 22 bases between them. The CDR3 sequence is CATERVPDENSYNEQFF. The DNA of the CDR3 is TGTGCCACCGAGAGAGTACCGGATGAGAACTCCTACAATGAGCAGTTCTTC.

V gene TRBV7-2 combines with J gene TRBJ2-1; D is perhaps TRBD1 (5 bases). This CDR3 has 15 amino acids. Germline loops: CDR1 SGHTA, CDR2 FQGNSA. The ends were cut back, 6 bases at V and 0 bases at J, with 12 bases in the middle. CDR3 in amino acids: CASRIDSRSYNEQFF. Here the CDR3 DNA reads TGTGCCAGCAGGATAGACAGCCGCTCCTACAATGAGCAGTTCTTC.

V usage is TRBV20-1 and J usage is TRBJ2-1; D is possibly TRBD2 (5 bases). The assigned J gene may be wrong: the sequence end matches TRBJ2-7 better. This CDR3 spans 13 amino acids. Germline V CDR1 and CDR2: DFQATT, SNEGSKA (reference sequence). The CDR3 region has the DNA TGCAGTGCTAGAGATCAAAGGGAGTGGGAGCAGTACTTC. Protein sequence: CSARDQREWEQYF.

Remarks on this clonotype: The junction shows a germline mismatch at one end, possibly a read error. This chain joins TRBV5-6 and TRBJ1-2; weak D call: TRBD1 (5 bases). The CDR3 is 15 amino acids. CDR1 and CDR2 (germline): SGHDT, YYEEEE. In DNA, the CDR3 is TGTGCCAGCGGCTTGGGGGGGAGGGGAGTAACTGGCTACACCTTC. This encodes CASGLGGRGVTGYTF.